Reported below is one T cell receptor beta chain. Antigen: not known. This CDR3 is built from 16 residues. The V end was cut by 4 bases, the J end by 0 bases, with 13 bases between. Looked up from germline, CDR1 is SGHNT and CDR2 is YYREEE (reference sequence). This entry belongs to a study of radiotherapy plus CTLA-4 blockade in lung cancer. TCRdb's table, derived via immunoSEQ multiplex PCR, lists solely in-frame clones and lacks some. The sample has about 93,000 clones, around 88% seen once. The study, taken as a whole, reports: Among blood TCR repertoires after radiotherapy plus ipilimumab, tumor-derived clones expanded.

The material was peripheral blood, obtained from a patient treated with radiotherapy plus ipilimumab. This clonotype was sampled from a human donor with non-small cell lung cancer that progressed on radiotherapy plus ipilimumab. The chain couples TRBV5-4 to TRBJ1-4; maybe TRBD1 (5 bases). This CDR3 reads CASSPEMGATNEKLFF. The CDR3 coding sequence is TGTGCCAGCAGCCCGGAAATGGGGGCAACTAATGAAAAACTGTTTTTT.